The T cell receptor (beta chain) described here comes from a study of blood T cells in healthy people across ages. The CDR3 runs to 14 residues. Germline lookup yields CDR1 GTSNPN and CDR2 SVGIG (reference sequence). Sample-barcoded 5' priming and a J-beta primer mix drove a second PCR of 7 to 11 cycles. TCRdb re-called the 5' RACE reads with MiXCR, one entry per CDR3 protein. The sample shows roughly 650,000 distinct CDR3 sequences, about a third of them seen only once. The genes are TRBV30 and TRBJ2-1; perhaps TRBD1 as D (5 bases). The tail of the sequence fits TRBJ2-7 better, so the J call may be wrong. The sequence came from a woman older than 75 in good health. The sample consisted of blood. Here the CDR3 DNA reads TGTGCCTGGAGTCCAGGGTTCGCCTACAATGAGCAGTACTTC. As protein: CAWSPGFAYNEQYF.